This T cell receptor (beta chain) was profiled in a study of T cells in Graves' hyperthyroidism and ophthalmopathy. Study details: Prior to any treatment, at the point of initial diagnosis, peripheral blood was collected. Broader study findings: Most thyroid clonotypes expanded above 0.001 were also detected in blood. A 13 V-J signature model discriminated ophthalmopathy versus stable hyperthyroidism.

Amplified TCR beta CDR3 regions derived from RNA transcripts. Using the HTBI primer set, a first-round RT-PCR was run on the TCR CDR3. A single record per CDR3 protein comes from TCRdb applying MiXCR to the multiplex PCR reads. The sample yields hundreds of thousands of distinct CDR3 sequences, over 15% seen once. It was 10 ml of fresh peripheral blood that supplied the PBMCs. This CDR3 region has 16 residues. V lost 6 bases and J lost 4; bases outside the gene matches: 10. Looked up from germline, CDR1 is SGHTA and CDR2 is FQGTGA. This clonotype was detected ten times or more. Its antigen is not known.

The sequenced sample was blood. This receptor was identified in a young woman with Graves' ophthalmopathy. This chain links TRBV7-3 with TRBJ2-3; 10 bases map to TRBD1. The CDR3 spells CASRTRQGAIADTQYF. The CDR3 DNA follows: TGTGCCAGCAGAACCAGACAGGGGGCAATCGCAGATACGCAGTATTTT.